Presented here are 23 T cell receptor beta chains from one specimen sequenced in a study of blood T cell repertoires in COVID-19. Assay used: immunoSEQ multiplex PCR; TCRdb lists only in-frame clones, some missing. The table records 200,000 to 250,000 clones, approximately 80% of them present only once. The sequencing sample was made of PBMCs or T cells enriched from blood (not recorded which). The receptors here all came from a woman aged 50 to 65 with acute COVID-19.

This clone was recorded many times. V gene TRBV19 combines with J gene TRBJ2-3; D remains unclear. Germline V gene lookup returns CDR1 LNHDA and CDR2 SQIVND (reference sequence). With 10 bases removed from V and 2 bases from J, the gap between germline ends came to 19 bases. CDR3 size: 15 residues. The CDR3 protein is CATKKLSEHTDTQYF. DNA for the CDR3: TGTGCCACCAAGAAACTATCAGAACACACAGATACGCAGTATTTT.

This chain connects TRBV3-1 (or the pseudogene TRBV3-2) to TRBJ2-1, with 8 bases matching TRBD2. Looked up from germline, CDR1 is LGHDT and CDR2 is YNNKEL (reference sequence). The CDR3 is made up of 15 amino acids. V lost 6 bases and J lost 7; bases outside the gene matches: 11. CDR3 DNA: TGTGCCAGCAGAGAGACTAGCGTCCCACGAAATGAGCAGTTCTTC. Translation gives CASRETSVPRNEQFF.

This rearrangement joins TRBV19 to TRBJ2-7; the match to TRBD2 covers 11 bases. V lost 3 bases and J lost 2; bases outside the gene matches: 3. This CDR3 contains 15 residues. Germline V gene lookup returns CDR1 LNHDA and CDR2 SQIVND (reference sequence). The DNA for the CDR3 is TGTGCCAGTAGTATCGGGACTAGCGGAACCTACGAGCAGTACTTC. It encodes CASSIGTSGTYEQYF.

J is TRBJ2-5 and V is TRBV5-4, with 7 bases matching TRBD1. Looked up from germline, CDR1 is SGHNT and CDR2 is YYREEE (reference sequence). The CDR3 is 14 residues long. The trim removed 2 bases at V and 1 base at J, leaving 2 bases unmatched. The CDR3 sequence is CASSFGTAQETQYF. The CDR3, as DNA: TGTGCCAGCAGCTTTGGGACAGCCCAAGAGACCCAGTACTTC.

V gene TRBV5-6 combines with J gene TRBJ1-2, with 10 bases matching TRBD1. CDR1 and CDR2 from the germline V gene are SGHDT and YYEEEE. J was trimmed by 2 bases and V by 5 bases; bases with no gene match: 6. The CDR3 length is 15 residues. The CDR3 is CASRVPGQGNYGYTF. CDR3 nucleotide sequence: TGTGCCAGCAGGGTCCCGGGACAGGGGAACTATGGCTACACCTTC.

There are a few counts of this clone. The V gene is TRBV4-3, the J gene TRBJ1-6, with no clear D. CDR3 length: 15 residues. V gave up 1 base and J gave up 5 bases, with 9 bases separating them. Germline V gene sequence: CDR1 LGHNA, CDR2 YSLEER. The CDR3 nucleotides read TGCGCCAGCAGCCAAGGGCCCCTGCATAATTCACCCCTCCACTTT. It yields the protein CASSQGPLHNSPLHF.

Here the CDR3 reads CASNSQVGVSEAFF. CDR3 in DNA: TGTGCCAGCAACTCCCAGGTCGGGGTTTCTGAAGCTTTCTTT. This chain links TRBV28 with TRBJ1-1, with D uncertain. The CDR3 totals 14 residues. The V gene's germline CDR1 is MDHEN and CDR2 SYDVKM. V gave up 7 bases and J gave up 6 bases, with 18 bases separating them.

This clone appeared a few times. This chain joins TRBV6-5 and TRBJ1-4; unclear D gene. V lost 4 bases to trimming and J lost 4 bases, with 13 bases between them. Per the germline V gene, CDR1 is MNHEY and CDR2 is SVGAGI. The length of the CDR3 is 15 residues. CDR3 nucleotides: TGTGCCAGCAGTTTCCGGGGAATCTTTAATGAAAAACTGTTTTTT. Residues: CASSFRGIFNEKLFF.

The V and J genes are TRBV18 and TRBJ1-5; maybe TRBD1 (5 bases). CDR1 and CDR2 from the germline V gene are KGHSH and LQKENI. The CDR3 runs to 16 residues. Trimming pared 6 bases from V and 6 bases from J, leaving 21 bases between. The CDR3: CASSTLRASGGQPQHF. In DNA form, the CDR3 reads TGTGCCAGCTCTACATTACGGGCTTCGGGGGGTCAGCCCCAGCATTTT.

This clone was recorded once. The rearrangement uses TRBV19 and TRBJ1-6; TRBD1 might be the D (5 bases). The CDR3 totals 14 residues. With 3 bases removed from V and 3 bases from J, the gap between germline ends came to 6 bases. Germline CDR1 reads LNHDA; CDR2 reads SQIVND (reference sequence). The CDR3 DNA reads TGTGCCAGTAGTATTGGACACTATAATTCACCCCTCCACTTT. Amino acids: CASSIGHYNSPLHF.

The chain recombines TRBV7-2 with TRBJ2-5; 9 nucleotides align to TRBD2. The CDR3 sequence is 14 residues long. The V gene end was trimmed by 0 bases and the J gene end by 5 bases; junction bases not matched to a gene: 1. CDR1 and CDR2 from the germline V gene are SGHTA and FQGNSA. CDR3 sequence (DNA): TGTGCCAGCAGCTTAGCCAGCGGGAGGGAGACCCAGTACTTC. Amino acids: CASSLASGRETQYF.

This clone appeared a single time. J is TRBJ2-7 and V is TRBV6-5; 9 bases are shared with TRBD1. CDR1 MNHEY and CDR2 SVGAGI come from the germline V gene. Unmatched junction bases numbered 4, after V lost 6 bases and J lost 4 bases. The CDR3 runs 13 residues. The CDR3 is CASSRTGEYEQYF. DNA of the CDR3: TGTGCCAGCAGCCGGACAGGGGAATACGAGCAGTACTTC.

Here the CDR3 DNA reads TGTGCCAGCAGCTTGAAGGGGGGGGGCGGAGAGACCCAGTACTTC. This translates into CASSLKGGGGETQYF. This chain connects TRBV5-4 to TRBJ2-5, with D possibly TRBD2 on 7 matching bases. CDR1 is SGHNT, CDR2 YYREEE, per germline (reference sequence). The CDR3 has 15 amino acids. The V end was cut by 1 base, the J end by 4 bases, with 14 bases between.

This clone showed up just once. This chain links TRBV9 with TRBJ2-1; 7 nucleotides match TRBD1. After removal of 0 bases from V and 5 bases from J, the junction contained 5 bases not matched to a gene. The CDR3 extends over 15 amino acids. Germline V gene data show CDR1 as SGDLS and CDR2 as YYNGEE. CDR3: CASSVGGTANNEQFF. The CDR3 DNA is TGTGCCAGCAGCGTAGGAGGGACAGCGAACAATGAGCAGTTCTTC.

This chain connects TRBV6-5 to TRBJ1-1; the D is unclear. This CDR3 spans 13 amino acids. Trimming took off 6 bases at V and 11 bases at J, with 19 bases between the two ends. Per the germline V gene, CDR1 is MNHEY and CDR2 is SVGAGI. The CDR3: CASSPSHLGGAFF. CDR3 DNA: TGTGCCAGCAGCCCGAGCCACTTGGGAGGCGCTTTCTTT.

The V call is TRBV18, the J call TRBJ1-1; D might be TRBD1 (5 bases). The ends were cut back, 3 bases at V and 4 bases at J, with 15 bases in the middle. This CDR3 is 15 amino acids long. The germline gives CDR1 KGHSH, CDR2 LQKENI. The CDR3 loop is CASSPSGRVGTEAFF. CDR3 nucleotide sequence: TGTGCCAGCTCACCCTCGGGCAGGGTAGGCACTGAAGCTTTCTTT.

This rearrangement joins TRBV19 to TRBJ1-2; D gene ambiguous. The germline V and J ends were trimmed by 0 bases and 0 bases, with 8 bases remaining between them. CDR3 length: 15 residues. Germline assignment: CDR1 LNHDA and CDR2 SQIVND (reference sequence). This chain's CDR3 is CASSIEGSANYGYTF. The CDR3 bases are TGTGCCAGTAGTATAGAGGGCTCAGCTAACTATGGCTACACCTTC.

In its sample, this clone was seen a few times. This chain links TRBV29-1 with TRBJ2-3, with TRBD2 identical over 10 bases. The length of the CDR3 is 15 residues. Trimming took 4 bases from V and 4 from J; bases not matched to a gene: 8. Germline V lookup: CDR1 SQVTM, CDR2 ANQGSEA. The CDR3 reads CSVAPGLATADTQYF. The CDR3 region has the DNA TGCAGCGTTGCCCCGGGACTAGCGACCGCAGATACGCAGTATTTT.

The chain uses TRBV3-1 (or the pseudogene TRBV3-2) and TRBJ2-3; TRBD2 matches at 8 bases. The germline V gene has CDR1 LGHDT and CDR2 YNNKEL (reference sequence). This CDR3 is built from 17 residues. With V trimmed by 2 bases and J by 2 bases, 9 bases remained unmatched. The CDR3 loop reads CASSQLWAGGNTDTQYF. CDR3 in DNA: TGTGCCAGCAGCCAATTGTGGGCGGGAGGTAACACAGATACGCAGTATTTT.

This sequence joins TRBV28 and TRBJ1-2, with 7 bases matching TRBD1. This CDR3 is 16 amino acids long. V shed 3 bases, J shed 5 bases, and the junction held 12 bases outside the gene matches. Germline values: CDR1 MDHEN, CDR2 SYDVKM. DNA for the CDR3: TGTGCCAGCAGTTTCCTAGACGCAGGGGGGCCTTATGGCTACACCTTC. Translated: CASSFLDAGGPYGYTF.

This clone was observed once. The chain is built from TRBV7-8 and TRBJ1-5; perhaps TRBD1 as D (5 bases). Germline V lookup: CDR1 SGHVS, CDR2 FQNEAQ. Trimming took off 1 base at V and 3 bases at J, with 7 bases between the two ends. The CDR3 length is 14 residues. The CDR3 coding sequence is TGTGCCAGCAGCTTAGGACAGTACAATCAGCCCCAGCATTTT. This codes for CASSLGQYNQPQHF.

In this sample, this clone turned up once. J is TRBJ2-2 and V is TRBV13; 8 bases map to TRBD1. Trimming cost V 5 bases and J 7 bases; bases outside gene matches: 6. The germline gives CDR1 PRHDT, CDR2 FYEKMQ (reference sequence). The CDR3 consists of 14 residues. CDR3 sequence reads: CASSLQGAIGELFF. The CDR3 bases are TGTGCCAGCAGCCTCCAGGGGGCGATCGGGGAGCTGTTTTTT.

The V and J genes are TRBV7-9 and TRBJ1-1, with 9 positions matching TRBD1. Per the germline V gene, CDR1 is SEHNR and CDR2 is FQNEAQ (reference sequence). CDR3 length: 15 residues. The V and J ends lost 8 bases and 0 bases, in that order; junction bases with no gene match: 7. CDR3 DNA sequence: TGTGCCAGCCGCGGGACAGGGACTGTGAACACTGAAGCTTTCTTT. It translates to CASRGTGTVNTEAFF.